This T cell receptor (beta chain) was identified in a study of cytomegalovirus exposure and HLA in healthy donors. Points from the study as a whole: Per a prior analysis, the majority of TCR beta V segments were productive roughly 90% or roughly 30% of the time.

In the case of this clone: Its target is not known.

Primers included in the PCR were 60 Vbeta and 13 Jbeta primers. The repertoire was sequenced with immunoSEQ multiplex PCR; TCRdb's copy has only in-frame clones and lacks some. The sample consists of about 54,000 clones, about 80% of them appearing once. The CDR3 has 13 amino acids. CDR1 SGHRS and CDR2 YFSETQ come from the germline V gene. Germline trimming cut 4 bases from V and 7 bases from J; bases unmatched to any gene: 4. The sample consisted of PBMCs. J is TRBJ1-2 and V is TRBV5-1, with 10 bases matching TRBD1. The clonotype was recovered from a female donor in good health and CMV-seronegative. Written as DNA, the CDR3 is TGCGCCAGCAGCCCAGGGACAGGGGTTGGCTACACCTTC. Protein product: CASSPGTGVGYTF.